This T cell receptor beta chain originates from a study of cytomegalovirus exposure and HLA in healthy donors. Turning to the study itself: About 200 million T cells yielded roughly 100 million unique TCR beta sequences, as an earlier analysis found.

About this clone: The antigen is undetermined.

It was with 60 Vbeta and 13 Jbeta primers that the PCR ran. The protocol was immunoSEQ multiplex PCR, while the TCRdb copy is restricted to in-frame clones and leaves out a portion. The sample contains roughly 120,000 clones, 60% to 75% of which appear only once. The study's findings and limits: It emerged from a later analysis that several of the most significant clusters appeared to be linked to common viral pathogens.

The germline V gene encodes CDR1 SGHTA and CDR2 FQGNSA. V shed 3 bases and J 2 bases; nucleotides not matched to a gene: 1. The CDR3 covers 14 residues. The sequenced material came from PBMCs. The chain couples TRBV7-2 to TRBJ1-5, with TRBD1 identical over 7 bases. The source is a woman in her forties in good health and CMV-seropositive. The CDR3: CASSLGQRNQPQHF. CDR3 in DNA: TGTGCCAGCAGCTTGGGACAGCGCAATCAGCCCCAGCATTTT.